This T cell receptor beta chain was captured in a study of blood T cell repertoires in COVID-19. About the research overall: COVID-19 samples collected from the United States, Italy and Spain covered acute and convalescent phases. Sources were T cells, B-cell-depleted T cells, or PBMCs; the material itself was cDNA or gDNA.

In the authors' methods: From reference gene primer amplification, estimates of nucleated cell counts were derived. Libraries were prepared by immunoSEQ multiplex PCR; TCRdb keeps only in-frame clonotypes and omits some of them. That table gives V, J and clone size, and the DNA gave D and trimming. The sample comprises roughly 150,000 clones, about four fifths of which are singletons, and 9.5% to 12% rests with the top ten. The CDR3 is 18 residues long. The V segment lost 2 bases and the J segment 0 bases; nucleotides outside the gene matches: 9. This chain links TRBV23-1 with TRBJ1-5; 8 bases align to TRBD1. TRBV23-1 is identified as an open reading frame with a role that is uncertain. The sample comprised peripheral blood. The clonotype comes from a man aged 55-75 years with active or convalescent COVID-19. CDR3 sequence (DNA): TGCGCCAGCAGTCAACTCGGACAGGGCGCCTATAGCAATCAGCCCCAGCATTTT. It specifies CASSQLGQGAYSNQPQHF.